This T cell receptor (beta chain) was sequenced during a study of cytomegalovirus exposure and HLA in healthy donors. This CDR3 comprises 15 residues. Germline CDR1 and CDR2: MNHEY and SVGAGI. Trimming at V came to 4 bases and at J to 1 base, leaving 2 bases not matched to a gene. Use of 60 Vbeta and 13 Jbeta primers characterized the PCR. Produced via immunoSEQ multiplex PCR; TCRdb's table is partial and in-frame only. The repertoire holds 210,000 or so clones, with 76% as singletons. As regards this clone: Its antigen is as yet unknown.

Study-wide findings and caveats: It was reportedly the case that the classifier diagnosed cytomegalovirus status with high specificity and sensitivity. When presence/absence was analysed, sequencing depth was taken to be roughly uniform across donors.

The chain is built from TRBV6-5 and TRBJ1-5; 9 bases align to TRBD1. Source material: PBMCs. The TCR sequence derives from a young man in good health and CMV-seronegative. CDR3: CASSSGTGSNQPQHF. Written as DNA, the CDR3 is TGTGCCAGCAGTTCCGGGACAGGGAGCAATCAGCCCCAGCATTTT.